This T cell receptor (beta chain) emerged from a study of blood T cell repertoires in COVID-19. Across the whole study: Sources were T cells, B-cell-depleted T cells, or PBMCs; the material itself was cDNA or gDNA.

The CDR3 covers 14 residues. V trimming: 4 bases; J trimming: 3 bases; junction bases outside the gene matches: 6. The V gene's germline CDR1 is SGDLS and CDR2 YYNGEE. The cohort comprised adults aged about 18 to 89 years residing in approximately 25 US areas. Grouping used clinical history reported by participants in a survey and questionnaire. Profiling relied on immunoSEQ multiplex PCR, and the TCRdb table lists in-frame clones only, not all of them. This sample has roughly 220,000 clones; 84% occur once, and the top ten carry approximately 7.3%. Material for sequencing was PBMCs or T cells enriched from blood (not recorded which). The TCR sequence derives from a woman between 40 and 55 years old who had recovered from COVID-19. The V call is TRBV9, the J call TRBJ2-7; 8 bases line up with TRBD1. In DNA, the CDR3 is TGTGCCAGCAGCCCCTGGGACAGGAGCTACGAGCAGTACTTC. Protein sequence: CASSPWDRSYEQYF.